These 2 T cell receptor beta chains were all obtained from the same sample, sequenced in a study of blood T cell repertoires in COVID-19. Libraries were prepared by immunoSEQ multiplex PCR; TCRdb keeps only in-frame clonotypes and omits some of them. The sample includes some 170,000 clones, 82% of them seen just once. The sample was peripheral blood. These receptor sequences come from a woman between 65 and 79 years old with acute or convalescent COVID-19.

J is TRBJ2-3 and V is TRBV7-8, with unresolved D. The CDR3 is 13 amino acids. V gave up 3 bases and J gave up 5 bases, with 9 bases separating them. The V gene's germline CDR1 is SGHVS and CDR2 FQNEAQ. CDR3 sequence (DNA): TGTGCCAGCAGCTTCCCGGTTCAAGATACGCAGTATTTT. Encoded protein: CASSFPVQDTQYF. The full variable domain, its missing parts supplied by reference TRBV7-8 and TRBJ2-3, is GAGVSQSPRYKVAKRGQDVALRCDPISGHVSLFWYQQALGQGPEFLTYFQNEAQLDKSGLPSDRFFAERPEGSVSTLKIQRTQQEDSAVYLCASSFPVQDTQYFGPGTRLTVL.

The chain couples TRBV7-3 to TRBJ1-1, with D possibly being TRBD1 (5 bases). Deletions cut 5 bases from V and 4 bases from J, with 14 bases between. Per germline, CDR1 SGHTA and CDR2 FQGTGA. This CDR3 spans 14 amino acids. The CDR3 region is CASSLIGGGTEAFF. DNA for the CDR3: TGTGCCAGCAGCCTCATCGGCGGGGGCACTGAAGCTTTCTTT. The complete variable domain, with remaining parts taken from reference TRBV7-3 and TRBJ1-1, reads GAGVSQTPSNKVTEKGKYVELRCDPISGHTALYWYRQSLGQGPEFLIYFQGTGAADDSGLPNDRFFAVRPEGSVSTLKIQRTERGDSAVYLCASSLIGGGTEAFFGQGTRLTVV.